A selection of T cell receptor beta chains follows, all from one sample in a study of early T cells in non-severe SARS-CoV-2 infection. TCRdb ran MiXCR on the 5' RACE reads and lists one entry per CDR3 protein. The sample has about 30,000 distinct CDR3 sequences; around 5.1% are singletons. The material sequenced was whole blood. The origin of the receptors is an adult who was a healthcare worker with PCR-confirmed SARS-CoV-2 infection or an uninfected control (not recorded which). CDR3s include the opening cysteine and the closing phenylalanine or tryptophan. The D gene is left open where the match is weak. Size is omitted from some rows. Given values are once, few, many or a class for expanded clones.

v_call,d_call,clone_size,j_call,cdr3_nt,cdr3_aa
TRBV28,TRBD1,.,TRBJ1-5,TGTGCCAGCAGCCACCCGGACAGGGTTGGCAATCAGCCCCAGCATTTT,CASSHPDRVGNQPQHF
TRBV28,TRBD1,.,TRBJ1-2,TGTGCCAGCAGTTTAGGTGGAGCGGCAGGGGGCAACTATGGCTACACCTTC,CASSLGGAAGGNYGYTF
TRBV5-4,.,few,TRBJ2-1,TGTGCCAGCAGCGTTCTCCAGAATGAGCAGTTCTTC,CASSVLQNEQFF
TRBV5-1,TRBD2,many,TRBJ2-3,TGCGCCAGCAGTGGGCTAGCGGGGCATGGGAAAACAGATACGCAGTATTTT,CASSGLAGHGKTDTQYF
TRBV7-2,TRBD2,.,TRBJ2-3,TGTGCCAGCAGCTTGGGCGGGGGGGTAGATACGCAGTATTTT,CASSLGGGVDTQYF
TRBV3-1,.,many,TRBJ2-7,TGTGCCAGCAGCCTTGGAGCTCACGAGCAGTACTTC,CASSLGAHEQYF
TRBV5-1,TRBD2,medium-sized,TRBJ2-1,TGCGCCAGCAGCTTTGGGAGCGGGAGCTTGAATGAGCAGTTCTTC,CASSFGSGSLNEQFF
TRBV30,.,many,TRBJ2-5,TGTGCCTATACCCCATTAGGTCAAGAGACCCAGTACTTC,CAYTPLGQETQYF
TRBV29-1,TRBD1,.,TRBJ1-4,TGCAGCGTTGACGAAGGACAGGGGCGAAATGAAAAACTGTTTTTT,CSVDEGQGRNEKLFF
TRBV15,.,many,TRBJ2-2,TGTGCCACCAGCAGAGAGCGAACCGGGGAGCTGTTTTTT,CATSRERTGELFF
TRBV6-6,TRBD1,many,TRBJ2-7,TGTGCCAGCAGGCCAGACAGGGACCGCTCCTACGAGCAGTACTTC,CASRPDRDRSYEQYF
TRBV18,.,.,TRBJ2-3,TGTGCCAGCTCACCAGTGGGGGGGGCCGCAGATACGCAGTATTTT,CASSPVGGAADTQYF
TRBV29-1,.,many,TRBJ1-2,TGCAGCGTTGCCCGGCCAGGGGCCGACTATGGCTACACCTTC,CSVARPGADYGYTF
TRBV6-2/TRBV6-3,TRBD2,.,TRBJ2-3,TGTGCCAGCAGTTACTCGGGACTATCAACGCAGTATTTT,CASSYSGLSTQYF
TRBV11-2,.,few,TRBJ2-3,TGTGCCAGCAGCTTAGACAGGGCCGTAGATACGCAGTATTTT,CASSLDRAVDTQYF
TRBV5-1,TRBD1,many,TRBJ1-1,TGCGCCAGCAGCTCCCGGACAGGGGAGGGGACTGAAGCTTTCTTT,CASSSRTGEGTEAFF
TRBV5-1,TRBD1,.,TRBJ1-2,TGCGCCAGCAGCCCGACAGGGGACTCCAATATCTATGGCTACACCTTC,CASSPTGDSNIYGYTF